The clone carrying this T cell receptor (beta chain) has a handful of counts. What it binds is not known. The PCR had 60 Vbeta and 13 Jbeta primers. Measured with immunoSEQ multiplex PCR; TCRdb has only the in-frame clones, and not every one. In the table there are some 120,000 clones, around 75% of which are singletons. This specimen comes from a study of cytomegalovirus exposure and HLA in healthy donors. Study observations and caveats: A later analysis showed that HLA-associated TCR beta chains had undergone more clonal expansion than equally common others.

Germline lookup yields CDR1 MNHEY and CDR2 SMNVEV (reference sequence). The CDR3 consists of 14 residues. Deletions cut 0 bases from V and 0 bases from J, with 6 bases between. Sequencing was done on a sample of PBMCs. The chain is built from TRBV27 and TRBJ2-7; D perhaps matches TRBD1 (6 bases). The TCR originated in a woman aged 18-29 years in good health and CMV-seronegative. The CDR3 reads CASSLSGGSYEQYF. CDR3 in DNA: TGTGCCAGCAGTTTATCAGGGGGCTCCTACGAGCAGTACTTC.